The next 23 T cell receptor beta chains were all read from a single sample in a study of HIV-infected children after antiretroviral therapy interruption. The treatment is: PENTA 11 planned treatment interruption arm or continuous ART arm. Unique molecular identifiers were included in an RNA-based 3' RACE TCR library. Each CDR3 protein gets one entry after TCRdb re-called the 3' RACE reads with MiXCR. In the table there are about 50,000 distinct CDR3 sequences, 4.3% of which are singletons. The sample consisted of CD45RA+ CD4+ T cells from PBMCs, pooled from several time points, taken from a donor given antiretroviral therapy, either interrupted or continuous. Described subset: naive CD4+ CD45RA+ CD45RO- T cells. These receptors were obtained from a pool of human donors with HIV.

In this sample, this clonotype turned up many times. J is TRBJ1-1 and V is TRBV2, with D unresolved. CDR3 length equals 12 residues. Per germline, CDR1 SNHLY and CDR2 FYNNEI. Trimming took off 5 bases at V and 1 base at J, with 5 bases between the two ends. For the CDR3, the DNA is TGTGCCAGCAGTCCCACGAACACTGAAGCTTTCTTT. Its protein product is CASSPTNTEAFF. The variable domain in full, with the rest retrieved from reference TRBV2 and TRBJ1-1, is EPEVTQTPSHQVTQMGQEVILRCVPISNHLYFYWYRQILGQKVEFLVSFYNNEISEKSEIFDDQFSVERPDGSNFTLKIRSTKLEDSAMYFCASSPTNTEAFFGQGTRLTVV.

Ten or more counts support this clonotype. The chain's CDR3 is CSASFAGDTEAFF. CDR3 nucleotide sequence: TGCAGTGCTAGTTTTGCAGGGGACACTGAAGCTTTCTTT. The genes are TRBV20-1 and TRBJ1-1, with D perhaps matching TRBD1 (6 bases). Germline CDR1 reads DFQATT; CDR2 reads SNEGSKA (reference sequence). The CDR3 has 13 amino acids. The ends were cut back, 3 bases at V and 3 bases at J, with 11 bases in the middle.

This clonotype was recorded at least ten times. The chain is built from TRBV12-3 or TRBV12-4 and TRBJ2-2; no reliable D call. V was clipped by 3 bases and J by 1 base, with 12 bases between them. The CDR3 extends over 16 amino acids. CDR3 loop: CASSFLRGRNTGELFF. CDR3 coding DNA: TGTGCCAGCAGTTTCCTGAGAGGTCGGAACACCGGGGAGCTGTTTTTT.

This clonotype came up many times. V usage is TRBV7-2 and J usage is TRBJ2-5, with D hard to call. Deletions cut 5 bases from V and 4 bases from J, with 11 bases between. Germline V CDR1 and CDR2: SGHTA, FQGNSA. The CDR3 extends over 13 amino acids. The CDR3, as DNA: TGTGCCAGCAGCCTCCGGGCTGGAGAGACCCAGTACTTC. It translates to CASSLRAGETQYF.

This clonotype was recorded at least ten times. The rearrangement joins TRBV2 to TRBJ2-3; perhaps D is TRBD1 or TRBD2 (5 bases each). V shed 3 bases and J shed 6 bases, with 13 bases lying between them. Germline V gene data show CDR1 as SNHLY and CDR2 as FYNNEI. This CDR3 is built from 14 residues. CDR3 nucleotides: TGTGCCAGCAGTGAGGCTGGGGGTGGCGATACGCAGTATTTT. It codes for CASSEAGGGDTQYF.

This clonotype occurred many times. The rearrangement joins TRBV6-1 to TRBJ1-1; no clear D. The CDR3 has 13 amino acids. V shed 4 bases and J shed 6 bases, with 12 bases lying between them. The V gene's germline CDR1 is MNHNS and CDR2 SASEGT. CDR3 region: CASSAPLGSEAFF. In nucleotides, the CDR3 is TGTGCCAGCAGTGCCCCCCTCGGCTCTGAAGCTTTCTTT.

This clonotype was detected ten times or more. V usage is TRBV6-1 and J usage is TRBJ1-2; possibly TRBD1 for D (6 bases). Trimming removed 9 bases at V and 8 bases at J, with 16 bases between. The germline V gene has CDR1 MNHNS and CDR2 SASEGT. This CDR3 spans 12 amino acids. CDR3 sequence reads: CASSGTPSGYTF. CDR3 DNA: TGTGCCAGTTCCGGGACACCTTCGGGCTACACCTTC.

This clonotype has a count of ten or more. This chain joins TRBV19 and TRBJ1-5, with D possibly TRBD1 on 5 matching bases. The CDR3 consists of 17 residues. V was shortened by 5 bases and J by 0 bases, with 17 bases between the two germline ends. Germline V CDR1 and CDR2: LNHDA, SQIVND (reference sequence). The CDR3 loop reads CASSLYGGGDSNQPQHF. In DNA form, the CDR3 reads TGTGCCAGTAGTTTATATGGCGGAGGGGATAGCAATCAGCCCCAGCATTTT.

The table lists this clonotype with many counts. The gene calls are TRBV7-2 and TRBJ1-2; no firm D call. The CDR3 is made up of 13 amino acids. CDR1 SGHTA and CDR2 FQGNSA come from the germline V gene. V was clipped by 4 bases and J by 3 bases, with 9 bases between them. The DNA for the CDR3 is TGTGCCAGCAGCTCGCAGAGATACTATGGCTACACCTTC. Its protein is CASSSQRYYGYTF.

This clonotype appeared many times. This chain links TRBV20-1 with TRBJ1-1; D is uncertain. CDR1 DFQATT and CDR2 SNEGSKA come from the germline V gene (reference sequence). This CDR3 is built from 15 residues. Trimming removed 0 bases at V and 4 bases at J, with 15 bases between. The CDR3 nucleotides read TGCAGTGCTAGAGATCCCACCTGGGTGGGCACTGAAGCTTTCTTT. Translating it yields CSARDPTWVGTEAFF.

V usage is TRBV12-3 or TRBV12-4 and J usage is TRBJ1-1; tentative D call: TRBD1 (5 bases). This CDR3 is 14 amino acids long. V dropped 5 bases and J dropped 4 bases, with 14 bases sitting between them. CDR3: CASSDIGDSTEAFF. The CDR3 region has the DNA TGTGCCAGCAGTGACATAGGGGATAGCACTGAAGCTTTCTTT.

The chain has TRBV5-1 and TRBJ1-3; D possibly corresponds to TRBD1 (5 bases). With 4 bases removed from V and 11 bases from J, the gap between germline ends came to 22 bases. Germline lookup yields CDR1 SGHRS and CDR2 YFSETQ. The CDR3 covers 15 residues. The CDR3 region is CASSTSGDRVGAIYF. For the CDR3, the DNA is TGCGCCAGCAGCACGTCCGGGGACCGGGTAGGAGCCATATATTTT.

This clonotype was recorded at least ten times. J is TRBJ1-2 and V is TRBV4-1; D is uncertain. The CDR3 is 16 residues long. Trimming removed 2 bases at V and 6 bases at J, with 19 bases between. Germline V gene data show CDR1 as MGHRA and CDR2 as YSYEKL. The CDR3 region is CASSQPNSGKRNGYTF. Here the CDR3 DNA reads TGCGCCAGCAGCCAACCGAATAGCGGGAAAAGGAATGGCTACACCTTC.

CDR3 bases: TGCAGCGTCCTCTTGGACTCCTACAATGAGCAGTTCTTC. This translates into CSVLLDSYNEQFF. The V call is TRBV29-1, the J call TRBJ2-1, with unresolved D. Germline V gives CDR1 SQVTM, CDR2 ANQGSEA. This CDR3 has 13 amino acids. V lost 6 bases and J 0 bases, leaving 9 bases between the germline ends.

This clonotype was picked up many times. CDR3 sequence: CASPLRSGGTEAFF. The CDR3 DNA sequence: TGTGCCAGCCCTCTTCGGTCGGGGGGCACTGAAGCTTTCTTT. The chain links TRBV19 to TRBJ1-1, with D possibly being TRBD1 (5 bases). V shed 9 bases and J shed 4 bases, with 18 bases lying between them. CDR3 length: 14 residues. CDR1 is LNHDA, CDR2 SQIVND, per germline (reference sequence).

The chain carries TRBV9 and TRBJ2-5; tentative D call: TRBD1 (6 bases). Trimming removed 0 bases from V and 5 bases from J, with 14 bases in between. Germline V lookup: CDR1 SGDLS, CDR2 YYNGEE. The CDR3 spans 15 residues. The CDR3 nucleotides read TGTGCCAGCAGCGTAGCGACAGGAAGCATTGAGACCCAGTACTTC. It codes for CASSVATGSIETQYF.

This clonotype was counted ten times or more. The rearrangement links TRBV20-1 to TRBJ2-1, with 7 nucleotides matching TRBD2. Germline values: CDR1 DFQATT, CDR2 SNEGSKA (reference sequence). Unmatched junction bases numbered 18, after V lost 6 bases and J lost 10 bases. This CDR3 has 15 residues. The CDR3 is CSAILKRGPRGEQFF. The CDR3 region has the DNA TGCAGTGCGATACTTAAGCGGGGCCCAAGAGGGGAGCAGTTCTTC.

This clonotype has a count of ten or more. V and J are TRBV6-5 and TRBJ2-7; 7 bases are shared with TRBD1. This CDR3 has 12 amino acids. The germline V gene has CDR1 MNHEY and CDR2 SVGAGI. V lost 7 bases, J lost 6 bases, and 6 bases stayed unmatched. The CDR3 is CASKDRKGEQYF. In DNA form, the CDR3 reads TGTGCCAGCAAGGACAGGAAGGGCGAGCAGTACTTC.

This clonotype occurred many times. This chain joins TRBV20-1 and TRBJ2-3; TRBD2 matches at 14 bases. The CDR3 spans 16 residues. J lost 3 bases, V lost 5 bases, and 7 bases had no gene match. The germline V gene has CDR1 DFQATT and CDR2 SNEGSKA (reference sequence). This chain's CDR3 is CSAEPWTSGGTDTQYF. For the CDR3, the DNA is TGCAGTGCTGAGCCATGGACTAGCGGGGGGACAGATACGCAGTATTTT.

This clonotype has at least ten counts. V usage is TRBV12-3 or TRBV12-4 and J usage is TRBJ2-1, with D unresolved. V gave up 5 bases and J gave up 10 bases, with 12 bases separating them. The CDR3 covers 12 residues. CDR3 region: CASSPPFKEQFF. Written as DNA, the CDR3 is TGTGCCAGCAGTCCCCCCTTCAAGGAGCAGTTCTTC.

This clonotype was detected many times. This chain connects TRBV28 to TRBJ2-6; D possibly corresponds to TRBD1 (5 bases). V was trimmed by 3 bases and J by 2 bases, leaving 8 bases between them. The CDR3 loop spans 15 amino acids. Germline-derived CDR1 and CDR2 are MDHEN and SYDVKM. The CDR3 DNA is TGTGCCAGCAGTTTGTCAGGGCCTGGGGCCAACGTCCTGACTTTC. Translation gives CASSLSGPGANVLTF.

There are a few counts of this clonotype. The genes are TRBV6-2 or TRBV6-3 and TRBJ1-4, with D unclear. The V end lost 6 bases, the J end lost 8 bases, and 16 bases lay between the germline ends. The CDR3 has 14 amino acids. Germline loops: CDR1 MNHEY, CDR2 SVGEGT. The CDR3 DNA is TGTGCCAGCAGCAATGCGGATTTGGGAGAAAAACTGTTTTTT. It yields the protein CASSNADLGEKLFF.

This clonotype was detected many times. The chain employs TRBV20-1 and TRBJ1-1; D gene uncertain. This CDR3 region has 14 residues. Trimming took 6 bases from V and 4 from J, leaving 18 bases between them. From germline, CDR1 is DFQATT and CDR2 SNEGSKA (reference sequence). CDR3 coding DNA: TGCAGTGCCCAGATGGTACGAGGTAGCACTGAAGCTTTCTTT. It is translated as CSAQMVRGSTEAFF.